This is a list of T cell receptor beta chains from one sample in a study of cytomegalovirus exposure and HLA in healthy donors. Assay: immunoSEQ multiplex PCR; the TCRdb copy retains only in-frame clones and omits some. The sample has around 58,000 clones, roughly 91% seen once; the top ten hold roughly 1.8%. Input material: PBMCs. The receptors derive from a woman between 18 and 29 years old in good health and CMV-seronegative. The CDR3 runs from the conserved cysteine through the conserved F or W. A D gene is named only where the DNA matches it firmly. A clone size is listed for some rows: how often the clone was seen (once, few, many), or a class if it is expanded.

. | TRBJ2-1 | . | TRBV9 | CASSVVPGNEQFF | TGTGCCAGCAGCGTAGTCCCAGGTAATGAGCAGTTCTTC
. | TRBJ1-1 | . | TRBV6-1 | CAGLKQGGGTEAFF | TGTGCCGGCTTAAAGCAGGGCGGTGGCACTGAAGCTTTCTTT
once | TRBJ1-2 | . | TRBV19 | CASSINYYGYTF | TGTGCCAGTAGTATTAATTACTATGGCTACACCTTC
. | TRBJ2-1 | . | TRBV5-5 | CASSFQGAGYNEQFF | TGTGCCAGCAGCTTTCAAGGGGCAGGTTACAATGAGCAGTTCTTC
. | TRBJ2-7 | . | TRBV11-2 | CASSLDGVGGKTYEQYF | TGTGCCAGCAGCTTAGATGGGGTGGGGGGTAAGACCTACGAGCAGTACTTC
. | TRBJ2-7 | TRBD1 | TRBV2 | CASSDRVRDEQYF | TGTGCCAGCAGCGACAGGGTGAGAGACGAGCAGTACTTC
. | TRBJ2-1 | TRBD2 | TRBV5-1 | CASRAGTSGENEQFF | TGCGCCAGCAGGGCCGGGACTAGTGGAGAAAATGAGCAGTTCTTC
few | TRBJ1-1 | . | TRBV29-1 | CSVGRMNTEAFF | TGCAGCGTTGGGCGGATGAACACTGAAGCTTTCTTT
. | TRBJ1-2 | TRBD1 | TRBV18 | CASSPPRNEGGTYYGYTF | TGTGCCAGCTCACCACCGAGAAACGAAGGGGGCACGTACTATGGCTACACCTTC
. | TRBJ1-4 | TRBD1 | TRBV28 | CASSSWGQVGEKLFF | TGTGCCAGCAGCTCCTGGGGACAGGTTGGAGAAAAACTGTTTTTT
once | TRBJ1-5 | TRBD1 | TRBV6-4 | CASKLKVQGADQPQHF | TGTGCCAGCAAACTAAAGGTCCAGGGGGCAGATCAGCCCCAGCATTTT
. | TRBJ1-2 | . | TRBV5-6 | CASSLVDGYTF | TGTGCCAGCAGCTTGGTCGATGGCTACACCTTC
once | TRBJ1-5 | . | TRBV6-4 | CASTTGWRQPQHF | TGTGCCAGCACCACAGGGTGGCGTCAGCCCCAGCATTTT
. | TRBJ2-7 | . | TRBV7-9 | CASSSRDYEQYF | TGTGCCAGCAGCTCCAGGGATTACGAGCAGTACTTC
. | TRBJ1-3 | . | TRBV7-2 | CASSLDGSSGNTIYF | TGTGCCAGCAGCTTAGACGGGTCCTCTGGAAACACCATATATTTT
. | TRBJ1-1 | . | TRBV11-2 | CASSLVPGTEAFF | TGTGCCAGCAGCTTAGTTCCGGGCACTGAAGCTTTCTTT
. | TRBJ2-7 | . | TRBV7-8 | CASSSPLGVSKQYF | TGTGCCAGCAGTTCACCCCTCGGGGTCTCCAAGCAGTACTTC
once | TRBJ1-5 | . | TRBV4-1 | CASSQAFSIARNSNQPQHF | TGCGCCAGCAGCCAAGCATTCTCCATAGCGCGGAATAGCAATCAGCCCCAGCATTTT
. | TRBJ2-7 | TRBD1 | TRBV7-9 | CASSPRQGVDEQYF | TGTGCCAGCAGCCCCCGACAGGGCGTAGACGAGCAGTACTTC
. | TRBJ2-5 | TRBD2 | TRBV18 | CASSPRPSGGASSETQYF | TGTGCCAGCTCACCGCGCCCCAGCGGGGGGGCCTCGTCCGAGACCCAGTACTTC
. | TRBJ2-1 | TRBD1 | TRBV19 | CASSPGTGANNEQFF | TGTGCCAGTAGCCCCGGGACAGGGGCTAACAATGAGCAGTTCTTC
. | TRBJ2-7 | TRBD1 | TRBV7-2 | CASSPRDRAAYEQYF | TGTGCCAGCAGCCCACGGGACAGGGCGGCGTACGAGCAGTACTTC
. | TRBJ1-1 | . | TRBV10-2 | CASSEGITGTGTNTEAFF | TGCGCCAGCAGTGAAGGAATAACAGGCACAGGCACGAACACTGAAGCTTTCTTT
. | TRBJ2-5 | TRBD1 | TRBV7-9 | CASSSGGTQYF | TGTGCCAGCAGCTCAGGGGGGACCCAGTACTTC
few | TRBJ2-7 | . | TRBV6-1 | CASSDVGLGPYEQYF | TGTGCCAGCAGTGACGTGGGACTGGGCCCCTACGAGCAGTACTTC
. | TRBJ2-1 | TRBD2 | TRBV7-3 | CASRETSGSYNEQFF | TGTGCCAGCAGGGAGACTAGCGGGAGTTACAATGAGCAGTTCTTC